A selection of T cell receptor beta chains follows, all from one sample in a study of shared clonotypes between healthy human individuals. Here immunoSEQ multiplex PCR was the method, and the copy in TCRdb shows in-frame clones only, minus some. The sample lists hundreds of thousands of clones, 60% to 75% occurring once. Sequencing was done on a sample of memory CD4+ T cells sorted from blood. The receptor set was obtained from a young woman in good health. CDR3s leave out the opening cysteine and the closing phenylalanine or tryptophan.

J: TRBJ2-2; V: TRBV5-6; CDR3: ASSFQTTGELF
J: TRBJ1-1; V: TRBV28; CDR3: ASRSFRDRGPHTEAF
J: TRBJ2-3; V: TRBV11-2; CDR3: ASSLRTDTQY
J: TRBJ1-3; V: TRBV6-1; CDR3: ASSGTGGVGNTIY
J: TRBJ2-4; V: TRBV14; CDR3: ASSQGARDVVAKNIQY
J: TRBJ1-2; V: TRBV9; CDR3: ASSPRTGGDYGYT
J: TRBJ1-4; V: TRBV27; CDR3: ASCSRGGREKLF
J: TRBJ2-2; V: TRBV6-6; CDR3: ASTLSVTGELF
J: TRBJ2-6; V: TRBV21-1; CDR3: ASRLSSGANVLT
J: TRBJ2-7; V: TRBV2; CDR3: ASNIPGQGLYEQY
J: TRBJ2-7; V: TRBV10-1; CDR3: ASSESREKKQY
J: TRBJ1-5; V: TRBV29-1; CDR3: SVATGSIDQPQH
J: TRBJ2-1; V: TRBV10-2; CDR3: ASDVGGQGNNEQF
J: TRBJ2-6; V: TRBV28; CDR3: ASSCPAPTQSRANVLT